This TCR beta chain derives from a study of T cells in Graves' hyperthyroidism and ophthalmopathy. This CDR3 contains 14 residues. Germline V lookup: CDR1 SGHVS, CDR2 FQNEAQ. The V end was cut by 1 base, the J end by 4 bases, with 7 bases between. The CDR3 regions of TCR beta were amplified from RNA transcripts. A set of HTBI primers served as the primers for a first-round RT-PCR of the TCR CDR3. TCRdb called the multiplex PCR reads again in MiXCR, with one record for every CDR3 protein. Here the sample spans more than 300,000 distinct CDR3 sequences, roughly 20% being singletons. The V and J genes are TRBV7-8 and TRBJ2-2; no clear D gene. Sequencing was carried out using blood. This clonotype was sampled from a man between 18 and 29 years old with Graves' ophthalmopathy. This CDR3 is CASSLVQSTGELFF. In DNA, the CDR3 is TGTGCCAGCAGCTTAGTCCAGTCCACCGGGGAGCTGTTTTTT.